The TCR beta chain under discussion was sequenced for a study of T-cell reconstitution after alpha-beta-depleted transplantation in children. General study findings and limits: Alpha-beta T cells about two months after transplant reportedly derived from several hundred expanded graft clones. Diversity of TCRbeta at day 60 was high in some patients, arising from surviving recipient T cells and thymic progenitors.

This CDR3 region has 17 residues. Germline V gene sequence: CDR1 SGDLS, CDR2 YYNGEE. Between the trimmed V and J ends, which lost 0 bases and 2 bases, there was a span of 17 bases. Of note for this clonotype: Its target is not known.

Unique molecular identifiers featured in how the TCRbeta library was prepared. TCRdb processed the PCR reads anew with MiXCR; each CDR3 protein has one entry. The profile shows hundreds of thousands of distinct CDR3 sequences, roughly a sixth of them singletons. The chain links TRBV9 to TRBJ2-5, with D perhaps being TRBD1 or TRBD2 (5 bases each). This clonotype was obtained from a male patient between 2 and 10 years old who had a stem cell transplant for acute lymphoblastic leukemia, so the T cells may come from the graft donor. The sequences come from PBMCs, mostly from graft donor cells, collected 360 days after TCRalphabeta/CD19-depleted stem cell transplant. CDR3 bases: TGTGCCAGCAGCGTAGGTGGGTGGGACCCCCGTCAAGAGACCCAGTACTTC. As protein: CASSVGGWDPRQETQYF.